This is a list of T cell receptor beta chains from one sample in a study of beta chain features in type 1 diabetes. Assay used: immunoSEQ multiplex PCR; TCRdb lists only in-frame clones, some missing. The repertoire holds fewer than 550,000 clones, with about an eighth as singletons. The sample taken for sequencing was naive CD4+ T cells from blood. The receptor source for this set is a woman under 30 in good health. Both conserved end residues are part of each CDR3. Fields, in order: V gene, CDR3 protein.

V gene: TRBV19
CDR3 protein: CASSITGAQETQYF

V gene: TRBV9
CDR3 protein: CASSVRWESGNTIYF

V gene: TRBV29-1
CDR3 protein: CSLSPWWGPHYGYTF

V gene: TRBV25-1
CDR3 protein: CASSEQNSNQPQHF

V gene: TRBV18
CDR3 protein: CASSRLRGKQEYTF

V gene: TRBV6-1
CDR3 protein: CASTRGKNTEAFF

V gene: TRBV29-1
CDR3 protein: CSVDRQMNTEAFF

V gene: TRBV13
CDR3 protein: CASSLGRWGSTEAFF

V gene: TRBV15
CDR3 protein: CATSSHIRGKNRNTEAFF

V gene: TRBV29-1
CDR3 protein: CSETSGGAADTQYF

V gene: TRBV7-9
CDR3 protein: CASSHRRALFTDTQYF

V gene: TRBV5-1
CDR3 protein: CASSRGQGSYGYTF

V gene: TRBV7-2
CDR3 protein: CASSLVSQSTDTQYF

V gene: TRBV7-2
CDR3 protein: CASSKPGGNTEAFF

V gene: TRBV5-4
CDR3 protein: CASSLGGAGANVLTF

V gene: TRBV2
CDR3 protein: CASRYGVGQLQGEQFF

V gene: TRBV7-7
CDR3 protein: CASSFRASGSETQYF

V gene: TRBV7-8
CDR3 protein: CASSWHFESQPQHF

V gene: TRBV5-4
CDR3 protein: CASTLGAGEFTEAFF

V gene: TRBV6-6
CDR3 protein: CASSGQGGKPQHF

V gene: TRBV4-3
CDR3 protein: CASSQLAGETQYF

V gene: TRBV18
CDR3 protein: CASSRQGAKNIQYF

V gene: TRBV10-3
CDR3 protein: CAISDGREAFF

V gene: TRBV13
CDR3 protein: CASSSGYSTDTQYF

V gene: TRBV7-2
CDR3 protein: CASNGGTDTQYF

V gene: TRBV9
CDR3 protein: CASSVLESFNEQFF

V gene: TRBV7-6
CDR3 protein: CASSLGLGETQYF

V gene: TRBV7-2
CDR3 protein: CASSSYRSSTDTQYF

V gene: TRBV4-1
CDR3 protein: CASSQENLASSEQFF

V gene: TRBV7-9
CDR3 protein: CASSSRTGGSNIAQYF

V gene: TRBV4-1
CDR3 protein: CASSQGTGGFYTGELFF

V gene: TRBV12-5
CDR3 protein: CASGPLSGEQFF

V gene: TRBV14
CDR3 protein: CASSQVAGSSYEQYF

V gene: TRBV25-1
CDR3 protein: CASSEGARANYEQYF

V gene: TRBV29-1
CDR3 protein: CSARTVNTGELFF

V gene: TRBV9
CDR3 protein: CASRRTGGTDTQYF

V gene: TRBV5-1
CDR3 protein: CASRTSGNENEQFF

V gene: TRBV5-1
CDR3 protein: CASSLGAGEDEQYF

V gene: TRBV18
CDR3 protein: CASSPLFTDTQYF

V gene: TRBV6-5
CDR3 protein: CASSYFTGELFF

V gene: TRBV5-1
CDR3 protein: CASSPLLAGITDTQYF

V gene: TRBV2
CDR3 protein: CASGQGLGKLFF

V gene: TRBV6-1
CDR3 protein: CASSTWGSSYNEQFF

V gene: TRBV4-2
CDR3 protein: CASSQDIGAWEDF

V gene: TRBV5-6
CDR3 protein: CASSLQPSGEETQYF

V gene: TRBV18
CDR3 protein: CASSPQSNNEQFF

V gene: TRBV5-1
CDR3 protein: CASSLEGTSASSYNEQFF

V gene: TRBV6-5
CDR3 protein: CASSTDRAGANEQFF

V gene: TRBV2
CDR3 protein: CASRDRKGDNSPLHF

V gene: TRBV15
CDR3 protein: CATSTGRVYSNQPQHF

V gene: TRBV7-2
CDR3 protein: CASSPGGKTKNIQYF

V gene: TRBV7-9
CDR3 protein: CASSLTQGNEQFF

V gene: TRBV4-3
CDR3 protein: CASSQSSSVFTEAFF

V gene: TRBV9
CDR3 protein: CASNRQGRDGYTF